Following are 10 T cell receptor beta chains from one sample sequenced in a study of blood T cells in healthy people across ages. A sample-barcoded 5' primer and a J-beta primer mix were used in a second PCR of roughly 6 to 12 cycles. TCRdb re-analysed the 5' RACE reads in MiXCR, keeping a single row per CDR3 protein. The sample contains more than 900,000 distinct CDR3 sequences, just under 30% of which appear only once. These records were also assigned to another study, of T cells of mothers and their children.

Input material: blood. All receptors derive from a woman in her thirties or forties in good health.

The rearrangement joins TRBV12-3 or TRBV12-4 to TRBJ2-1, with 9 bases that match TRBD2. The CDR3 is made up of 13 amino acids. V was clipped by 6 bases and J by 15 bases; unmatched bases: 12. CDR3 amino acids: CASSNQIAGDTFF. The CDR3 DNA sequence: TGTGCCAGCAGCAATCAAATAGCGGGGGATACGTTCTTC.

The sample holds many counts of this clonotype. Just one base apart from a much larger clone, this may be a read error. The chain links TRBV28 to TRBJ2-6; D is undetermined. V was pared by 7 bases and J by 0 bases, with 4 bases between. Germline V lookup: CDR1 MDHEN, CDR2 SYDVKM. The CDR3 has 13 amino acids. CDR3 bases: TGTGCCAGCACAAGCTCTGGGGCCAACGTCCTGACTTTC. Protein product: CASTSSGANVLTF.

This clonotype was detected a few times. The CDR3 loop reads CSANDRDRANNEQFF. CDR3 nucleotides: TGCAGTGCGAACGACCGGGACAGGGCAAACAATGAGCAGTTCTTC. The chain combines TRBV20-1 with TRBJ2-1; 9 bases agree with TRBD1. V gave up 6 bases and J gave up 5 bases; unmatched junction bases: 11. Germline lookup yields CDR1 DFQATT and CDR2 SNEGSKA (reference sequence). CDR3 size: 15 residues.

This clonotype has a handful of counts. The chain couples TRBV7-8 to TRBJ2-7; D ambiguous. The CDR3 length is 14 residues. Germline V lookup: CDR1 SGHVS, CDR2 FQNEAQ. Trimming pared 2 bases from V and 7 bases from J, leaving 15 bases between. CDR3 DNA: TGTGCCAGCAGCTTAACATGGTATGAGGAGGAGCAGTACTTC. Protein product: CASSLTWYEEEQYF.

The gene calls are TRBV12-3 or TRBV12-4 and TRBJ2-5; possible D gene TRBD2, 5 bases. The DNA end is a closer match to TRBJ2-7, so the J assignment may be wrong. This CDR3 contains 14 residues. The CDR3 DNA reads as TGTGCCAGCAGGTTTAGGCACCGACGGGGCGAGCAGTACTTC. Translated, it gives CASRFRHRRGEQYF.

This clonotype was seen repeatedly, ten times or more. The chain employs TRBV4-1 and TRBJ1-2; no reliable D call. There are 14 residues in the CDR3. Germline assignment: CDR1 MGHRA and CDR2 YSYEKL. V lost 0 bases and J lost 4, with 9 bases in between. CDR3 coding DNA: TGCGCCAGCAGCCAAGAACTCAGAAGCTATGGCTACACCTTC. Translating gives CASSQELRSYGYTF.

This clonotype was found a few times. The chain has TRBV28 and TRBJ1-2; 8 bases map to TRBD1. With V trimmed by 5 bases and J by 3 bases, 11 bases remained unmatched. The CDR3 runs 16 residues. Looked up from germline, CDR1 is MDHEN and CDR2 is SYDVKM. The CDR3 DNA follows: TGTGCCAGCAGTCTCTTATTCTCACAGGGGGACTATGGCTACACCTTC. Its protein product is CASSLLFSQGDYGYTF.

Concerning this clonotype itself: The junction and the germline gene differ at one end; a read error may be behind it. This sequence joins TRBV5-1 and TRBJ2-3; D may be TRBD2 (7 bases). Germline CDR1 is SGHRS and CDR2 is YFSETQ. The CDR3 consists of 17 residues. This CDR3 is CASSPSSGSGGTDTQYF. Here the CDR3 DNA reads TGCGCCAGCAGCCCGTCGTCCGGGTCGGGGGGCACAGATACACAGTATTTT.

This clonotype showed up many times. This chain joins TRBV6-2 or TRBV6-3 and TRBJ2-5; D is unclear. The CDR3 covers 13 residues. The germline gives CDR1 MNHEY, CDR2 SVGEGT. Deletions cut 1 base from V and 5 bases from J, with 8 bases between. CDR3 amino acids: CASSYYSVETQYF. CDR3 nucleotides: TGTGCCAGCAGTTACTATTCAGTCGAGACCCAGTACTTC.

This clonotype was seen many times. The CDR3 bases are TGTGCCAGCAGCTTAGGGGACTTATCCTACGAGCAGTACTTC. As protein: CASSLGDLSYEQYF. This sequence joins TRBV28 and TRBJ2-7, with TRBD2 as a possible D gene (6 bases). This CDR3 has 14 residues. V shed 6 bases and J shed 1 base, with 13 bases lying between them. CDR1 and CDR2 (germline): MDHEN, SYDVKM.